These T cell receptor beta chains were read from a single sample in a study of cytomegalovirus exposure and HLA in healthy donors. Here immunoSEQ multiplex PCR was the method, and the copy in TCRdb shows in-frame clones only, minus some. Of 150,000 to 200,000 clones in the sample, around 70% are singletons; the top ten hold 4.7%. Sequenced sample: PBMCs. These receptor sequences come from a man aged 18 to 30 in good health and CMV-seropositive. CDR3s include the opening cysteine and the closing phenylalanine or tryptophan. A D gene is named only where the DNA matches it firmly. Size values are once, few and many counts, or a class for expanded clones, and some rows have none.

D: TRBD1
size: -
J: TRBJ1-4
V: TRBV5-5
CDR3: CASRYRQGGGEKLFF
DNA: TGTGCCAGCAGATACAGACAGGGGGGAGGTGAAAAACTGTTTTTT

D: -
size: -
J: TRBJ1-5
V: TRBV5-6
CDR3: CASSSFDQPQHF
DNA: TGTGCCAGCAGCTCCTTCGATCAGCCCCAGCATTTT

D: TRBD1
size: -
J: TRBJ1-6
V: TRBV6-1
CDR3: CASSGGRDRSTSPLHF
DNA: TGTGCCAGCAGTGGGGGGCGGGACAGGTCGACTTCACCCCTCCACTTT

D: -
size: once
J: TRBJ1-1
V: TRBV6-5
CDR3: CASSYPGSLGTEAFF
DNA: TGTGCCAGCAGTTACCCAGGGTCCCTGGGGACTGAAGCTTTCTTT

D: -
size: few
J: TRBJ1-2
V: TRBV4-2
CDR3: CASSQGLNRGTYGYTF
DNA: TGTGCCAGCAGCCAAGGGTTAAACCGGGGGACCTATGGCTACACCTTC

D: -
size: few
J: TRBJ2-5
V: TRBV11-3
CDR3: CASSVLREQETQYF
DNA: TGTGCCAGCAGCGTGTTGCGGGAACAAGAGACCCAGTACTTC

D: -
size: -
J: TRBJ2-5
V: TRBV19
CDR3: CASSYTRETQYF
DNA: TGTGCCAGTAGCTATACCCGGGAGACCCAGTACTTC

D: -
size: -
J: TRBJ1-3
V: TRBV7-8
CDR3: CASSLSGTGSSGNTIYF
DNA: TGTGCCAGCAGCTTAAGCGGGACGGGAAGCTCTGGAAACACCATATATTTT

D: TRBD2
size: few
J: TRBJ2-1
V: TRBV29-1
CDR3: CSGERESHNEQFF
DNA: TGCAGCGGCGAGCGGGAATCCCACAATGAGCAGTTCTTC

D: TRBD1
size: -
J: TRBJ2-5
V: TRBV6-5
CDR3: CASSKQGEETQYF
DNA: TGTGCCAGCAGCAAACAGGGGGAAGAGACCCAGTACTTC

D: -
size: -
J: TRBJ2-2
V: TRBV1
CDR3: CTRTQRVGGELFF
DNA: TGCACCCGGACCCAGCGGGTGGGCGGGGAGCTGTTTTTT

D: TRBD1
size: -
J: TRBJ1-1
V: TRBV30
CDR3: CARARDRGSKDTEAFF
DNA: TGTGCGCGAGCCCGGGACAGGGGAAGCAAGGACACTGAAGCTTTCTTT